This T cell receptor (beta chain) is from a study of tissue T cells after allogeneic stem cell transplantation (dated by TCRdb to between 2021 and 2024). For the wider study: All GVHD patients received grafts from donors, several unmodified and three CD34-selected to deplete T cells. Using research autopsies of patients with and without GVHD, plus mouse models of GVHD, the study profiled TCR beta repertoires across many tissues. When multiple samples of a tissue existed, pathologist review of H&E sections prioritized samples with histologically apparent lymphocytes for sequencing. The human part of the study was a prospective observational study with no blinding and no randomization. The investigation overall reported the following: The patient cohort was small and clinically heterogeneous, and sampling depth was acknowledged as a limitation. Only a few T cell clones appeared in more than one patient, yet motif-based clustering showed tissue-specific repertoire signatures that were shared between patients. Which tissue TCRs were alloreactive or antigen-specific was not determined in the study, and some of the clones might have been host cells that persisted. Blood and spleen T cells captured only a limited portion of the TCR repertoire detected in tissues, in both patients and mice. Within patients, how anatomically similar tissues were was a major factor shaping TCR repertoire composition, regardless of disease or transplant status.

Explained via the paper, the time point label denotes: human tissue collected at research (rapid) autopsy. Over an approximately three-year period, a research-autopsy study prospectively enrolled about seven adult allo-HCT recipients who had steroid-refractory GVHD. Gastrointestinal GVHD was present in all GVHD patients, several lines of GVHD-directed therapy were administered to all GVHD patients, and skin involvement was additionally present in about 5 GVHD patients. After a median post-mortem interval of about 9 hours, the autopsy tissues collected included GI sites spanning esophagus to rectum, along with liver, skin and lymphoid organs including spleen. Each autopsy specimen was cut in two, with one portion flash-frozen in liquid nitrogen and the remainder formalin-fixed, and the outer muscle layers of GI specimens were removed. To extract genomic DNA from frozen tissues, either the Mag-Bind Blood & Tissue DNA HDQ 96 Kit on a Chemagic 360 or the DNeasy Blood & Tissue Kit was used. Because of concern about red blood cell contamination, extracted DNA underwent additional purification with the Genomic DNA Clean & Concentrator-25 kit.

V loses 3 bases at its end and J loses 9 bases; junction bases beyond the gene matches: 8. CDR1 is given as MGHDK and CDR2 as SYGVNS, both from the germline V gene. CDR3 length: 14 amino acids, cysteine to phenylalanine. Only the CDR3 region is kept as DNA, spanning 42 bases read in frame from base 1. Libraries were constructed by the immunoSEQ multiplex PCR assay. Adaptive Biotechnologies performed the TCRbeta CDR3 sequencing at survey depth and reported CDR3 sequences, V/J genes, productive frequency and template counts. Amplification of TCR beta CDR3 regions was performed from genomic DNA rather than from RNA. As for the original processing: Jensen-Shannon divergence was used to quantify pairwise repertoire overlap between tissues, with a value of 1 indicating complete divergence and a value of 0 indicating identical repertoires. Tissues were grouped by single-linkage agglomerative hierarchical clustering of pairwise JSD values, and the clustering results were shown as dendrograms. GLIPH2 was run on all patient samples with simulation_depth 1000, kmer_min_depth 3, cdr3_length_cutoff 8, keeping groups with more than two unique CDR3s. A standardized tissue-overlap score extrapolated Jaccard GLIPH-group overlap across patients to a standard repertoire size of 1000 clones. Linear mixed-effect models, with tissue included as a fixed effect and individual included as a random effect, were used to assess associations of diversity with clinical or experimental variables. TCRdb took this table from immuneACCESS and kept in-frame rearrangements with V and J called. Such tables lack part of the clones; where checked against another copy, unresolved V genes explain under half of the gap, and the rest is unexplained. V, J and clone size reflect that table, while D and trimming were determined from the DNA. The sample includes some 700 clones, with roughly 44% observed a single time. Of the sample, approximately 31% falls within the top ten clones.

About this clone itself: Its antigen remains undetermined. Base qualities are not recorded, but no much larger clone differs from it by a single base.

The sequence was obtained from a female patient aged 35 to 69 with steroid-refractory graft-versus-host disease after an allogeneic stem cell transplant. Some T cells may have been brought in with the graft after a transplant. The sequence is built from TRBV25-1 and TRBJ1-3; 7 bases in the middle match TRBD1. Sequenced material: duodenal tissue, taken at autopsy. CDR3 loop: CASSEWSGGPTIYF. The DNA reads TGTGCCAGCAGTGAGTGGTCAGGGGGACCCACCATATATTTT.